This TCR beta chain was identified in a study of cytomegalovirus exposure and HLA in healthy donors. Across the study: An earlier analysis identified 110 million or so unique TCR beta sequences in about 200 million T cells. Study findings and constraints: TCR beta V- and J-gene trimming was later associated with a missense DCLRE1C variant. Donors belonging to an Asian-associated ancestry cluster reportedly showed fewer N-insertions in productive TCRs than the 666-donor mean, according to what a later analysis found. Earlier results showed most TCR beta V segments being productive about 87% or about 30% of the time.

The CDR3 runs to 13 residues. V was pared by 3 bases and J by 9 bases, with 5 bases of the junction left unmatched. Germline loops: CDR1 SGDLS, CDR2 YYNGEE. The primer mix had 60 Vbeta and 13 Jbeta primers. Measured with immunoSEQ multiplex PCR; TCRdb has only the in-frame clones, and not every one. The table has about 43,000 clones, 60% to 85% seen once. Comment on this clone: Its antigen is as yet unknown.

This TCR was recovered from a man aged 30 to 39 in good health and CMV-seronegative. The chain links TRBV9 to TRBJ2-1; 8 nucleotides align to TRBD2. Specimen: PBMCs. The CDR3: CASSASGSSEQFF. The CDR3 coding sequence is TGTGCCAGCAGCGCGAGCGGGAGTAGTGAGCAGTTCTTC. The full variable domain, completed using reference TRBV9 and TRBJ2-1, is DSGVTQTPKHLITATGQRVTLRCSPRSGDLSVYWYQQSLDQGLQFLIQYYNGEERAKGNILERFSAQQFPDLHSELNLSSLELGDSALYFCASSASGSSEQFFGPGTRLTVL.